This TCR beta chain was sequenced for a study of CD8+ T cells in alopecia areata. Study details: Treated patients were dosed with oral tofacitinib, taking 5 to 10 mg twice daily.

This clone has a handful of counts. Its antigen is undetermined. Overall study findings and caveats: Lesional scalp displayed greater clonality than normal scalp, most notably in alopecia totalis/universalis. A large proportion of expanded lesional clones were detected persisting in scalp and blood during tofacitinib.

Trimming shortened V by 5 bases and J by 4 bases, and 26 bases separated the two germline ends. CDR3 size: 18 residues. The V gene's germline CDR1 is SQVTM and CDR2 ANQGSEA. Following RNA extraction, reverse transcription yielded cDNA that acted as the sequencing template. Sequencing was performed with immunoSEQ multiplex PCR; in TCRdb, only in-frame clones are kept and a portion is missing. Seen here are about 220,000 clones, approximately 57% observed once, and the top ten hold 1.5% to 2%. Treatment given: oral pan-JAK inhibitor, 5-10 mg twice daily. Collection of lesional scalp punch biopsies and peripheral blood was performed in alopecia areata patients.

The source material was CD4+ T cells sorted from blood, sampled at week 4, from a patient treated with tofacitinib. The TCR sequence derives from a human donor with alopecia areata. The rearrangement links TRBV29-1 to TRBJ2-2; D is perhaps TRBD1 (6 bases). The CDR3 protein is CSVTLNPPSGASTGELFF. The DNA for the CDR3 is TGCAGCGTTACCCTGAACCCACCTTCAGGGGCGTCCACCGGGGAGCTGTTTTTT.